These 17 T cell receptor beta chains were all obtained from the same sample, sequenced in a study of T cell repertoires and HLA-DP antigens. Their antigen targets remain unknown. Here immunoSEQ multiplex PCR was the method, and the copy in TCRdb shows in-frame clones only, minus some. The data hold approximately 90,000 clones, with approximately 86% observed a single time. Material: CD4+ T cells from PBMCs. These TCRs come from a man in his fifties or sixties in good health and CMV-seronegative.

V usage is TRBV5-1 and J usage is TRBJ2-5, with a tentative D call TRBD2 (5 bases). The CDR3 has 15 residues. V gave up 0 bases and J gave up 4 bases, with 13 bases separating them. CDR1 and CDR2 (germline): SGHRS, YFSETQ. Here the CDR3 reads CASSLGGVAGETQYF. The CDR3, as DNA: TGCGCCAGCAGCTTGGGGGGTGTCGCGGGAGAGACCCAGTACTTC.

The V call is TRBV7-8, the J call TRBJ2-3; the D is unclear. The CDR3 runs to 16 residues. CDR1 is SGHVS and CDR2 is FQNEAQ in the germline V gene. Trimming cost V 5 bases and J 0 bases, with 15 bases left between them. The CDR3 bases are TGTGCCAGCAGCCAAACCGAGGCAACTAGCACAGATACGCAGTATTTT. It specifies CASSQTEATSTDTQYF.

V and J are TRBV9 and TRBJ2-3; D is possibly TRBD2 (5 bases). The germline V gene has CDR1 SGDLS and CDR2 YYNGEE. The CDR3 runs 12 residues. The V end lost 4 bases, the J end lost 6 bases, and 9 bases lay between the germline ends. CDR3 region: CASSLTGDTQYF. In DNA form, the CDR3 reads TGTGCCAGCAGCCTAACGGGGGATACGCAGTATTTT.

The rearrangement links TRBV25-1 to TRBJ1-2; the D gene is possibly TRBD1 (6 bases). Deletions cut 4 bases from V and 6 bases from J, with 15 bases between. This CDR3 has 14 amino acids. Per germline, CDR1 MGHDK and CDR2 SYGVNS. CDR3 region: CASSVTGTEDGYTF. The CDR3, as DNA: TGTGCCAGCAGTGTGACAGGAACAGAGGATGGCTACACCTTC.

This chain uses TRBV9 with TRBJ1-1; 8 bases line up with TRBD1. V lost 3 bases, J lost 4 bases, and 2 bases stayed unmatched. Germline CDR1 is SGDLS and CDR2 is YYNGEE. The CDR3 runs to 13 residues. Here the CDR3 reads CASSAGQGTEAFF. The CDR3 coding sequence is TGTGCCAGCAGCGCCGGACAGGGCACTGAAGCTTTCTTT.

The V gene is TRBV7-2, the J gene TRBJ2-3; 7 positions agree with TRBD2. The CDR3 is 16 residues long. Looked up from germline, CDR1 is SGHTA and CDR2 is FQGNSA. J was trimmed by 3 bases and V by 2 bases; bases with no gene match: 8. The CDR3 bases are TGTGCCAGCAGCTTAATGACTAGCATCGGGACAGATACGCAGTATTTT. Protein: CASSLMTSIGTDTQYF. The complete variable domain, with remaining parts taken from reference TRBV7-2 and TRBJ2-3, reads GAGVSQSPSNKVTEKGKDVELRCDPISGHTALYWYRQSLGQGLEFLIYFQGNSAPDKSGLPSDRFSAERTGGSVSTLTIQRTQQEDSAVYLCASSLMTSIGTDTQYFGPGTRLTVL.

The genes are TRBV2 and TRBJ2-7; TRBD1 is a possible D gene (5 bases). The CDR3 consists of 14 residues. Trimming took 2 bases from V and 7 from J, leaving 15 bases between them. The germline V gene encodes CDR1 SNHLY and CDR2 FYNNEI. In nucleotides, the CDR3 is TGTGCCAGCAGTGAACAGGGCCCAGCTCTGGAGCAGTACTTC. It encodes CASSEQGPALEQYF.

V usage is TRBV10-1 and J usage is TRBJ2-3, with 13 bases matching TRBD2. The CDR3 contains 16 residues. Germline trimming cut 5 bases from V and 5 bases from J; bases unmatched to any gene: 7. The germline V gene encodes CDR1 WNHNN and CDR2 SYGVQD (reference sequence). This CDR3 reads CASSRTSGRFVDTQYF. In DNA, the CDR3 is TGCGCCAGCAGTCGGACTAGCGGGAGATTTGTAGATACGCAGTATTTT.

This clone has only one observation. The chain combines TRBV5-1 with TRBJ2-1; TRBD2 aligns across 10 bases. With V trimmed by 4 bases and J by 4 bases, 11 bases remained unmatched. CDR3 length equals 17 residues. Germline CDR1 reads SGHRS; CDR2 reads YFSETQ. CDR3 in DNA: TGCGCCAGCAGCCTTACAACCGGGACTAGCGTGTACAATGAGCAGTTCTTC. Its translation is CASSLTTGTSVYNEQFF.

A note on this clone: Other DNA sequences in the same sample also yield this CDR3. J is TRBJ2-5 and V is TRBV18; 7 bases are a match to TRBD2. The CDR3 is made up of 14 amino acids. V lost 6 bases to trimming and J lost 1 base; unmatched junction nucleotides: 5. Germline V gene sequence: CDR1 KGHSH, CDR2 LQKENI. The CDR3 loop reads CASSPSGVQETQYF. CDR3 in DNA: TGTGCCAGCTCCCCCAGCGGGGTCCAAGAGACCCAGTACTTC. Based on the CDR3 plus reference TRBV18 and TRBJ2-5, the full variable domain is NAGVMQNPRHLVRRRGQEARLRCSPMKGHSHVYWYRQLPEEGLKFMVYLQKENIIDESGMPKERFSAEFPKEGPSILRIQQVVRGDSAAYFCASSPSGVQETQYFGPGTRLLVL.

The gene calls are TRBV7-2 and TRBJ1-1; 7 bases are shared with TRBD1. Per germline, CDR1 SGHTA and CDR2 FQGNSA. V shed 6 bases and J 8 bases; nucleotides not matched to a gene: 21. There are 17 residues in the CDR3. This CDR3 reads CASRPRPGTANQLEAFF. CDR3 nucleotides: TGTGCCAGCAGACCAAGACCCGGGACAGCGAACCAACTAGAAGCTTTCTTT.

The rearrangement uses TRBV4-1 and TRBJ2-7; D may correspond to TRBD1 or TRBD2 (6 bases each). V lost 1 base and J lost 2, with 15 bases in between. The germline V gene encodes CDR1 MGHRA and CDR2 YSYEKL. This CDR3 is 16 amino acids long. CDR3 DNA sequence: TGCGCCAGCAGCCAAGTGGCCCGGGGGCCCCCCTACGAGCAGTACTTC. Translation gives CASSQVARGPPYEQYF.

The chain combines TRBV18 with TRBJ1-1; TRBD1 might be the D (6 bases). In germline, CDR1 is KGHSH, CDR2 LQKENI. This CDR3 region has 15 residues. Trimming took off 1 base at V and 2 bases at J, with 11 bases between the two ends. In nucleotides, the CDR3 is TGTGCCAGCTCACCACGCCGGGACATTAACACTGAAGCTTTCTTT. It translates to CASSPRRDINTEAFF.

This clone showed up just once. The V and J genes are TRBV7-2 and TRBJ1-6; D is unclear. In germline, CDR1 is SGHTA, CDR2 FQGNSA. Trimming removed 1 base from V and 7 bases from J, with 5 bases in between. CDR3 length: 13 amino acids. The CDR3 nucleotides read TGTGCCAGCAGCTTAGACGGGAATTCACCCCTCCACTTT. This codes for CASSLDGNSPLHF.

The chain joins TRBV7-2 to TRBJ2-7; D is ambiguous. The CDR3 extends over 12 amino acids. The V end was cut by 5 bases, the J end by 0 bases, with 5 bases between. Per the germline V gene, CDR1 is SGHTA and CDR2 is FQGNSA. The chain's CDR3 is CASSASSYEQYF. CDR3 sequence (DNA): TGTGCCAGCAGCGCCAGCTCCTACGAGCAGTACTTC.

V usage is TRBV9 and J usage is TRBJ2-1, with 9 bases aligning to TRBD2. CDR3 length: 14 amino acids. The germline V gene has CDR1 SGDLS and CDR2 YYNGEE. Trimming cost V 5 bases and J 8 bases; bases outside gene matches: 8. CDR3 bases: TGTGCCAGCAGTGCGGGAGGGGGGATTGATGAGCAGTTCTTC. Its translation is CASSAGGGIDEQFF.

This sequence joins TRBV9 and TRBJ2-3; D perhaps matches TRBD2 (6 bases). The CDR3 totals 16 residues. Germline CDR1 reads SGDLS; CDR2 reads YYNGEE. Trimming left V 0 bases short and J 3 bases short, with 14 bases between. The CDR3 coding sequence is TGTGCCAGCAGCGTAGCTACGGCGGGATTGACAGATACGCAGTATTTT. It specifies CASSVATAGLTDTQYF.